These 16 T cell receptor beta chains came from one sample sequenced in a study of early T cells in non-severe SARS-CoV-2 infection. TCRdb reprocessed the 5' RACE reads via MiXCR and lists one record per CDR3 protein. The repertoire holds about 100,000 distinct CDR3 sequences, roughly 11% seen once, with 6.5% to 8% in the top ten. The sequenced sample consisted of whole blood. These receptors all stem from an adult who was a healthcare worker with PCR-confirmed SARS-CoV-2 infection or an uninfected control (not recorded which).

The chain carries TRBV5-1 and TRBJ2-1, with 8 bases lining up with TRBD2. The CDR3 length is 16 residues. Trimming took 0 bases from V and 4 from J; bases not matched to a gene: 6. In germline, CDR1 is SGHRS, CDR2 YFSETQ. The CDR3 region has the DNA TGCGCCAGCAGCTTGGAAGCGGGAGTATGGTACAATGAGCAGTTCTTC. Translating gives CASSLEAGVWYNEQFF.

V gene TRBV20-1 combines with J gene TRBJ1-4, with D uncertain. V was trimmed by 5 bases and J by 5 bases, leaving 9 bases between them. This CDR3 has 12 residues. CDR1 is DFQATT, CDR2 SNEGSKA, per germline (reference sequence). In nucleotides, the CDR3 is TGCAGTGCTGTTCAAAAGAATGAAAAACTGTTTTTT. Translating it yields CSAVQKNEKLFF.

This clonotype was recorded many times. The CDR3 sequence is CATRDTPYEKLFF. CDR3 nucleotide sequence: TGTGCCACACGGGACACCCCGTACGAAAAACTGTTTTTT. This chain connects TRBV5-3 to TRBJ1-4; a weak D match, TRBD1 (6 bases). TRBV5-3 carries the ORF label, with uncertain function. Deletions cut 9 bases from V and 8 bases from J, with 17 bases between. The CDR3 spans 13 residues.

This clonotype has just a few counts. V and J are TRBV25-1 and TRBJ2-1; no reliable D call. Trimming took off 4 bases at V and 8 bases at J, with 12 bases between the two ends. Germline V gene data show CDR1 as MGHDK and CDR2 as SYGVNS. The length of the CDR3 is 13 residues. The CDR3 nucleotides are TGTGCCAGCAGTGGCACTATTTGGGATGAGCAGTTCTTC. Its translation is CASSGTIWDEQFF.

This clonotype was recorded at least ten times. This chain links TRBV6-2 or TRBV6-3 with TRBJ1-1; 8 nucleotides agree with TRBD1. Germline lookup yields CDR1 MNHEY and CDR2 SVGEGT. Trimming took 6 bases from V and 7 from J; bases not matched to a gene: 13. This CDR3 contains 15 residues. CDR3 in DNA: TGTGCCAGCAGGGGGACAGGCTCCCTGAGGGGTGAAGCTTTCTTT. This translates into CASRGTGSLRGEAFF.

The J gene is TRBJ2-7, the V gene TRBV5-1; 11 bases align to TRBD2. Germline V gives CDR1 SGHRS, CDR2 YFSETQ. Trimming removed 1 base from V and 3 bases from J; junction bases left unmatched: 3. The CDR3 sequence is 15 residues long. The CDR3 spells CASSLLTSGNYEQYF. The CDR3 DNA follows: TGCGCCAGCAGCTTGTTGACTAGCGGGAACTACGAGCAGTACTTC.

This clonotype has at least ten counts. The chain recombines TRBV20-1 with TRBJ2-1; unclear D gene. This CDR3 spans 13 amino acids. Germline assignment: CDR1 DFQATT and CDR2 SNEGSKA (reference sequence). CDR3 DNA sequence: TGCAGCGCCGCCGGGCCTTCCTACAATGAGCAGTTCTTC. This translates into CSAAGPSYNEQFF.

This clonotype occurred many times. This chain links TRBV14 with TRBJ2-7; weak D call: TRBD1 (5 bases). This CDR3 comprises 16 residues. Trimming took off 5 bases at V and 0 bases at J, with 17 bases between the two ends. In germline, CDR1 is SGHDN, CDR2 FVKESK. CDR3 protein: CASSRVGPLSSYEQYF. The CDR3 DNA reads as TGTGCCAGCAGCAGAGTGGGGCCTCTTAGCTCCTACGAGCAGTACTTC.

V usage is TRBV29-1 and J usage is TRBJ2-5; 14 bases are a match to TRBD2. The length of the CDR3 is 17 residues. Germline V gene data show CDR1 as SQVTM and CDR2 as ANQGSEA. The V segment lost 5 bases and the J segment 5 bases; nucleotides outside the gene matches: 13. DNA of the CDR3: TGCAGCGTTCCCACCGGGACTAGCGGGAGTCCCGAGGAGACCCAGTACTTC. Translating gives CSVPTGTSGSPEETQYF.

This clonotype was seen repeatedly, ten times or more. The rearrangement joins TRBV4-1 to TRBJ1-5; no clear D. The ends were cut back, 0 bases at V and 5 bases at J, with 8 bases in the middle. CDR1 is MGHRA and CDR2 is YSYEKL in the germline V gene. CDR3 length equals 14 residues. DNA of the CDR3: TGCGCCAGCAGCCAAGAGTCCCGGGATCAGCCCCAGCATTTT. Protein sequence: CASSQESRDQPQHF.

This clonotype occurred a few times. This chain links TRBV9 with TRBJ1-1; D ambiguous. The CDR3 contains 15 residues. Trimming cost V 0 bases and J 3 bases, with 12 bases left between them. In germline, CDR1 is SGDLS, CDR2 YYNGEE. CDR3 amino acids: CASSVASRMDTEAFF. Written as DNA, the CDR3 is TGTGCCAGCAGCGTAGCTTCCCGCATGGACACTGAAGCTTTCTTT.

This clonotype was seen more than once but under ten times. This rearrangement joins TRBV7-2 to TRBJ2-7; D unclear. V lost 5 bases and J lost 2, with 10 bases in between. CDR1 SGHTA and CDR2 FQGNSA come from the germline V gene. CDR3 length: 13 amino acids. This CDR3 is CASSVSPAYEQYF. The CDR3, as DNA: TGTGCCAGCAGCGTAAGTCCTGCCTACGAGCAGTACTTC.

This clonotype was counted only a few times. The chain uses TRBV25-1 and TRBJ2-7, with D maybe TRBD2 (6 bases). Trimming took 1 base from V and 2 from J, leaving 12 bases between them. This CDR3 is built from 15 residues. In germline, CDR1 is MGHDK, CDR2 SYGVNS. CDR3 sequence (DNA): TGTGCCAGCAGTGAATCGGAGGGTTTTCCCTACGAGCAGTACTTC. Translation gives CASSESEGFPYEQYF.

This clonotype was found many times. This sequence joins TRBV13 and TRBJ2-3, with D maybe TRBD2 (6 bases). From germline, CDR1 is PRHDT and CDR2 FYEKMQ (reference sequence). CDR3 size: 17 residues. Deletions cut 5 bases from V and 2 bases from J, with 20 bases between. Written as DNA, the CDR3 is TGTGCCAGCAGCACTCAAGAGGGCCTGGACTACACAGATACGCAGTATTTT. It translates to CASSTQEGLDYTDTQYF.

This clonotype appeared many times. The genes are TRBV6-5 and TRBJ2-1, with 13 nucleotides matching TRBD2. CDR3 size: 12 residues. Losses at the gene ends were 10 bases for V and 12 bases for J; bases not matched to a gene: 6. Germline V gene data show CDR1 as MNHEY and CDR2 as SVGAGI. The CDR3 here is CATGLAGAGQFF. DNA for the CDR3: TGTGCCACCGGACTAGCGGGGGCCGGGCAGTTCTTC.

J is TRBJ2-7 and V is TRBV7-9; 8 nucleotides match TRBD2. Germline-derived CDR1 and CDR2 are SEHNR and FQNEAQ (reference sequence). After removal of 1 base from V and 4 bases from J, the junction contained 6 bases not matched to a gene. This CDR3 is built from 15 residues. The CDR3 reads CASSLVFSGAYEQYF. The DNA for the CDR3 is TGTGCCAGCAGCTTAGTTTTTAGCGGGGCGTACGAGCAGTACTTC.